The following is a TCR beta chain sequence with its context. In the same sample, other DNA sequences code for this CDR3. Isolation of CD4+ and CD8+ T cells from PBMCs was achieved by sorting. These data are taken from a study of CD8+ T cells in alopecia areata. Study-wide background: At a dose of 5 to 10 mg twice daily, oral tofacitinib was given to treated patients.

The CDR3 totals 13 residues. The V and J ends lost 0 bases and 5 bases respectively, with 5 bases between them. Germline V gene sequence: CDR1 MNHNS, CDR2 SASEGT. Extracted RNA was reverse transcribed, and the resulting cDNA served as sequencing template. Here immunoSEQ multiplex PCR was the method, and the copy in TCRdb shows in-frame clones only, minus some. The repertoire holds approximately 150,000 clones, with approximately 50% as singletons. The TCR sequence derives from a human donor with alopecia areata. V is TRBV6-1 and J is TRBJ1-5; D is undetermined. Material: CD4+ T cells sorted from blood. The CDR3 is CASSEAFDQPQHF. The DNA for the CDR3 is TGTGCCAGCAGTGAAGCCTTCGATCAGCCCCAGCATTTT.